This T cell receptor (beta chain) was captured by sequencing in a study of cytomegalovirus exposure and HLA in healthy donors. General study findings and limits: In vitro testing confirmed a few CMV-associated chains as specific for CMV antigens. A list of 164 TCR beta chains associated with cytomegalovirus was given.

Germline V gene lookup returns CDR1 MDHEN and CDR2 SYDVKM. V was clipped by 5 bases and J by 1 base; unmatched bases: 7. CDR3 length equals 15 residues. TCRdb's table, derived via immunoSEQ multiplex PCR, lists solely in-frame clones and lacks some. Of hundreds of thousands of clones listed, just over 85% are singletons. An approximately 120-subject validation cohort, separate from the approximately 720-subject first cohort, supplied the donors. On this clone: Its antigen is still unknown.

This sequence was found in a woman younger than 30 in good health and CMV-seronegative. The chain combines TRBV28 with TRBJ1-2, with 7 bases fitting TRBD1. The sample comprised PBMCs. CDR3 loop: CASSPPGGYNYGYTF. The CDR3 DNA is TGTGCCAGCAGTCCTCCAGGGGGGTATAACTATGGCTACACCTTC.